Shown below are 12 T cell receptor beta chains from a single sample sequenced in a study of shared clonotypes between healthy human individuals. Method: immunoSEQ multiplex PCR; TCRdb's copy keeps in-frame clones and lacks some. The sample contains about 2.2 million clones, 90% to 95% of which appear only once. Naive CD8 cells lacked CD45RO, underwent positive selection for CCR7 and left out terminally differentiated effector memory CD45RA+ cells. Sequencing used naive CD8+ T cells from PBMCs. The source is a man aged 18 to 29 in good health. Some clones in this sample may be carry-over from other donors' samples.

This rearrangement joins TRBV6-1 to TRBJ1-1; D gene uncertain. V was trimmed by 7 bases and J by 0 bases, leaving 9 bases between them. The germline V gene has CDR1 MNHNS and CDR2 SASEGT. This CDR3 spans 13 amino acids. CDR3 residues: CASTRQVNTEAFF. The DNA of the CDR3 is TGTGCCAGCACCCGGCAGGTGAACACTGAAGCTTTCTTT.

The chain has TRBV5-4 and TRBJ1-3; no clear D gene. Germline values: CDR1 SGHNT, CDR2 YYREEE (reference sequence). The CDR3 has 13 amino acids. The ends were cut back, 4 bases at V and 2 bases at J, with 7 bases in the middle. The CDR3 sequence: CASSTTTGNTIYF. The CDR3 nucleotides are TGTGCCAGCAGCACGACCACTGGAAACACCATATATTTT. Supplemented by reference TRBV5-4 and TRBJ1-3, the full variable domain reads ETGVTQSPTHLIKTRGQQVTLRCSSQSGHNTVSWYQQALGQGPQFIFQYYREEENGRGNFPPRFSGLQFPNYSSELNVNALELDDSALYLCASSTTTGNTIYFGEGSWLTVV.

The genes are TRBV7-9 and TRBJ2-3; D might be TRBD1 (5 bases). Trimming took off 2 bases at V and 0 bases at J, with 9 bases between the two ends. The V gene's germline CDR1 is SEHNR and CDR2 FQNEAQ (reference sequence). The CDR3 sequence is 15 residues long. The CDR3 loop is CASSLQGFSTDTQYF. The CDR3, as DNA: TGTGCCAGCAGCTTACAGGGATTTAGCACAGATACGCAGTATTTT.

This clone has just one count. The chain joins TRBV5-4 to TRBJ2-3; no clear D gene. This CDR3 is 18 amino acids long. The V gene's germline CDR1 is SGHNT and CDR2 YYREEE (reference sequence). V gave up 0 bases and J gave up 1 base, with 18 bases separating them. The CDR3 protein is CASSLAVTPSNGTDTQYF. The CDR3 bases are TGTGCCAGCAGCTTGGCAGTGACACCCAGTAATGGCACAGATACGCAGTATTTT.

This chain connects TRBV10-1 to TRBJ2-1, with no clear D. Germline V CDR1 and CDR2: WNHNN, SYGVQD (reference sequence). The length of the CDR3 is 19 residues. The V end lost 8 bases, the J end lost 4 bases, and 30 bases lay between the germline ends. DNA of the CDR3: TGCGCCAGCTCCCCTGGCAGGAGCCTCCCCGCCGGGCCATACAATGAGCAGTTCTTC. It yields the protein CASSPGRSLPAGPYNEQFF.

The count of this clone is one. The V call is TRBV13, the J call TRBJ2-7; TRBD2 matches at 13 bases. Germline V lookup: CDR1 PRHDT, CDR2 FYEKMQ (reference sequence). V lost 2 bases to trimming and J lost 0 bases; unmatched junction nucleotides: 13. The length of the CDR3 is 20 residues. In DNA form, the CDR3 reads TGTGCCAGCAGCTTAAGGTTGAGACTAGCGGGAGGCCCGGCCTCCTACGAGCAGTACTTC. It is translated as CASSLRLRLAGGPASYEQYF.

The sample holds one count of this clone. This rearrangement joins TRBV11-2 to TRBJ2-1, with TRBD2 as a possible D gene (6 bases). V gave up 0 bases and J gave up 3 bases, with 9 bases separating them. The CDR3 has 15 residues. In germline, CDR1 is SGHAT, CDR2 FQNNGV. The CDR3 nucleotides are TGTGCCAGCAGCTTAGAGGCTAGCGACTACAATGAGCAGTTCTTC. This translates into CASSLEASDYNEQFF.

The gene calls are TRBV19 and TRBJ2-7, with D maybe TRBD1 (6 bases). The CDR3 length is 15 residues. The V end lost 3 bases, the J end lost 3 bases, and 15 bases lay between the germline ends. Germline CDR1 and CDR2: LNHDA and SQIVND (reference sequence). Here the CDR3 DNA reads TGTGCCAGTAGTATGTCTCCCGACAGGATCTACGAGCAGTACTTC. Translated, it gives CASSMSPDRIYEQYF.

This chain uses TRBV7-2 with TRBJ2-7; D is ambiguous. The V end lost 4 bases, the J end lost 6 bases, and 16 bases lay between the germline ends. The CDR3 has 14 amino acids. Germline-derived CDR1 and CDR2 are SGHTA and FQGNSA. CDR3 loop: CASSWPLARSEQYF. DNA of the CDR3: TGTGCCAGCAGCTGGCCTCTGGCCAGGTCCGAGCAGTACTTC.

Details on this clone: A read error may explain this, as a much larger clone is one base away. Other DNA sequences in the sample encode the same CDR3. CDR3 protein: CASSLAYNEQFF. The CDR3 region has the DNA TGTGCCAGCAGCTTAGCCTACAATGAGCAGTTCTTC. This rearrangement joins TRBV11-2 to TRBJ2-1, with no clear D. There are 12 residues in the CDR3. V lost 1 base and J lost 2, with 0 bases in between. CDR1 and CDR2 (germline): SGHAT, FQNNGV.

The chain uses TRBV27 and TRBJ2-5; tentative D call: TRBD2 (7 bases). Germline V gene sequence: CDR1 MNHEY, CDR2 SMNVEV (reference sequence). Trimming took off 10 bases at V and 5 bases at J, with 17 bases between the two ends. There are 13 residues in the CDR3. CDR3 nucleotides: TGTGCCACCTGGGGGGGGCCCTGGGAGACCCAGTACTTC. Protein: CATWGGPWETQYF.

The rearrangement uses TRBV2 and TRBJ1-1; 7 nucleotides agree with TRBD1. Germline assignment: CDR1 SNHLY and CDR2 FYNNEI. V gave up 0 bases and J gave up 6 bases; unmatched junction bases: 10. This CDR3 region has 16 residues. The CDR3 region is CASSEARNRGYPEAFF. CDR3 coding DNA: TGTGCCAGCAGTGAAGCTAGGAACAGGGGCTACCCTGAAGCTTTCTTT.